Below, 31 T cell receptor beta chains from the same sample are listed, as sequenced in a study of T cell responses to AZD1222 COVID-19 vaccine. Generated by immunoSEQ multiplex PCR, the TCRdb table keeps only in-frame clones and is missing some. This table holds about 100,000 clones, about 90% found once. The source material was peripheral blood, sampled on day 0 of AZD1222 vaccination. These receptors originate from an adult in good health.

CDR3 in DNA: TGTGCCAGCAGTCGACAGGGTAACACCGGGGAGCTGTTTTTT. Its protein is CASSRQGNTGELFF. The genes are TRBV6-2 or TRBV6-3 and TRBJ2-2, with 7 nucleotides matching TRBD1. The CDR3 runs to 14 residues. Germline CDR1 is MNHEY and CDR2 is SVGEGT. V was clipped by 5 bases and J by 2 bases; unmatched bases: 2.

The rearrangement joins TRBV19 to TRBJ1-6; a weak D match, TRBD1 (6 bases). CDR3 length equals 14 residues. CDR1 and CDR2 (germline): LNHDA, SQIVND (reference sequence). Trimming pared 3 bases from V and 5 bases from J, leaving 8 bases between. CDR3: CASSMGGNNSPLHF. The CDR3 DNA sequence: TGTGCCAGTAGTATGGGGGGCAATAATTCACCCCTCCACTTT.

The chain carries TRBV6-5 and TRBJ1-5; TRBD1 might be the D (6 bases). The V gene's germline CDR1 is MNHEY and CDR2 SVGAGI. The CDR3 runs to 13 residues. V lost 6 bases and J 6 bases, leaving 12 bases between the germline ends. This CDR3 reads CASRRGSGQPQHF. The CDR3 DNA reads TGTGCCAGCAGGAGGGGGTCAGGTCAGCCCCAGCATTTT.

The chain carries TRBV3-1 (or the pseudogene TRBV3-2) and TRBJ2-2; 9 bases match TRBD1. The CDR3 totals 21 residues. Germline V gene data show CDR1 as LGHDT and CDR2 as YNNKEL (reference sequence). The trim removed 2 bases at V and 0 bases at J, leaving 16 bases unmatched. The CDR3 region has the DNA TGTGCCAGCAGCCAATCGCCGTGGGACAGGGTAGGGCGATCGAACACCGGGGAGCTGTTTTTT. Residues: CASSQSPWDRVGRSNTGELFF.

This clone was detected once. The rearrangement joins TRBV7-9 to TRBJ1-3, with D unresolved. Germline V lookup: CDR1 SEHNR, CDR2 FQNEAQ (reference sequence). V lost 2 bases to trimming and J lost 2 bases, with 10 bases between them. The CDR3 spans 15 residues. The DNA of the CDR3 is TGTGCCAGCAGCTTATTGGTTTCGGCTGGAAACACCATATATTTT. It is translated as CASSLLVSAGNTIYF.

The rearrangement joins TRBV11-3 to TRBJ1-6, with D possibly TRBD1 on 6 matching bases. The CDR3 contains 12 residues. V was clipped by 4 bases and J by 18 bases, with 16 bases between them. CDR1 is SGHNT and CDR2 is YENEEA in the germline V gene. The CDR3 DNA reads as TGTGCCAGCAGCTATGGCGACAGGTACACCCACTTT. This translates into CASSYGDRYTHF.

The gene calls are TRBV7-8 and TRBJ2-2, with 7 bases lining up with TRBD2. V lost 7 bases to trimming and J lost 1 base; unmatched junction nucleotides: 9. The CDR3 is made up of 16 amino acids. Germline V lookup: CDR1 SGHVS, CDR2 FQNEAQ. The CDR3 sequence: CASTPRSGVNTGELFF. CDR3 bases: TGTGCCAGCACCCCGAGAAGCGGGGTGAACACCGGGGAGCTGTTTTTT.

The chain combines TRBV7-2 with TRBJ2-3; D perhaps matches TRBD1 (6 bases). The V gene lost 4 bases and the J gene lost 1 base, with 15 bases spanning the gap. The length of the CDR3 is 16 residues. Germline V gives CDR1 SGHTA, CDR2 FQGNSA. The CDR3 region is CASSSGPPGGTDTQYF. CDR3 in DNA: TGTGCCAGCAGCTCGGGCCCCCCAGGGGGCACAGATACGCAGTATTTT.

The CDR3 protein is CATRAGQVEGVLFF. CDR3 nucleotides: TGCGCCACCAGGGCGGGACAGGTAGAGGGAGTACTGTTTTTT. The J gene is TRBJ1-4, the V gene TRBV10-2; 8 bases match TRBD1. CDR3 length equals 14 residues. Trimming took 10 bases from V and 13 from J; bases not matched to a gene: 17. The germline V gene has CDR1 WSHSY and CDR2 SAAADI.

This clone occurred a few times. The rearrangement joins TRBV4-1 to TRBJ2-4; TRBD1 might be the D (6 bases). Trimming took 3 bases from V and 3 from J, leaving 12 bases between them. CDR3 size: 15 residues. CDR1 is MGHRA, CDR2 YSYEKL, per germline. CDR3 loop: CASSHSLDSKNIQYF. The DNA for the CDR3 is TGCGCCAGCAGCCACAGTTTGGACAGCAAAAACATTCAGTACTTC.

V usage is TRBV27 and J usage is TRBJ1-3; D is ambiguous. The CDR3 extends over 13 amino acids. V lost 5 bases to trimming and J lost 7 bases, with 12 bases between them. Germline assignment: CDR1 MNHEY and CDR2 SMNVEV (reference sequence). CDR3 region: CASSDVFRNTIYF. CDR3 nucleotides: TGTGCCAGCAGTGACGTATTTCGGAACACCATATATTTT.

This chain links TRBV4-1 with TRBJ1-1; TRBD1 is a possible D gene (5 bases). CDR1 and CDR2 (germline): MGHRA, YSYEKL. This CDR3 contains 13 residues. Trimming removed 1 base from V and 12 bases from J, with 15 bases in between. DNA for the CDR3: TGCGCCAGCAGCCAAGCCCCCCGGGACGGCCCTTTCTTT. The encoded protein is CASSQAPRDGPFF.

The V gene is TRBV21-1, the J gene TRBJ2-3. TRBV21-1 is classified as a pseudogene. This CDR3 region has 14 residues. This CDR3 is CASTQRGCTDTQYF. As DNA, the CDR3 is TGTGCCAGCACCCAGAGGGGTTGCACAGATACGCAGTATTTT.

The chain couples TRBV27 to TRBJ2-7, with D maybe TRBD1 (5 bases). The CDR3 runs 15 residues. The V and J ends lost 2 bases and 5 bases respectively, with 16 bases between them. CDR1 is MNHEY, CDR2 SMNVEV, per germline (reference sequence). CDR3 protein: CASSLTARVINEQYF. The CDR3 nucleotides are TGTGCCAGCAGTTTAACGGCCAGGGTCATCAACGAGCAGTACTTC.

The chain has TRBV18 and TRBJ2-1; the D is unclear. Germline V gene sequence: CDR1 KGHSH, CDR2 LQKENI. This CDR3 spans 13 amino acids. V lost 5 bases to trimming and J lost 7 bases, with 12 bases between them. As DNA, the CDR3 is TGTGCCAGCTCATCGAGCCAAGCGAATGAGCAGTTCTTC. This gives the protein CASSSSQANEQFF.

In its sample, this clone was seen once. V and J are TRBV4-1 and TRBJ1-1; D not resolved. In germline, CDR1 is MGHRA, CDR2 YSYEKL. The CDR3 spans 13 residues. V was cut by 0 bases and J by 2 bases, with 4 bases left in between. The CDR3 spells CASSQDLNTEAFF. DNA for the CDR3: TGCGCCAGCAGCCAAGATCTAAACACTGAAGCTTTCTTT.

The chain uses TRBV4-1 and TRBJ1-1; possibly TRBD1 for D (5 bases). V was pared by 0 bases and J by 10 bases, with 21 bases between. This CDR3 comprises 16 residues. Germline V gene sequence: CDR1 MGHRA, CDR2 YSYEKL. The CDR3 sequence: CASSQEGGRGFWGAFF. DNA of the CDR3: TGCGCCAGCAGCCAAGAGGGGGGGAGGGGCTTCTGGGGAGCTTTCTTT.

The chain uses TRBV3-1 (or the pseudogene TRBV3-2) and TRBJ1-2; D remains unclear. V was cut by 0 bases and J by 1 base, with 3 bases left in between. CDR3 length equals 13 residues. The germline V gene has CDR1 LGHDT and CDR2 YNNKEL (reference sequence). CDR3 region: CASSQDFNYGYTF. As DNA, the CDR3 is TGTGCCAGCAGCCAAGACTTTAACTATGGCTACACCTTC.

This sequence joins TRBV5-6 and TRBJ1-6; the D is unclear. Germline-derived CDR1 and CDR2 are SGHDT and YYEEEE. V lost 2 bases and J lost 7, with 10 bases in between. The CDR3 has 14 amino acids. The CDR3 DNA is TGTGCCAGCAGCTTCGTAGGGTGGAATTCACCCCTCCACTTT. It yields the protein CASSFVGWNSPLHF.

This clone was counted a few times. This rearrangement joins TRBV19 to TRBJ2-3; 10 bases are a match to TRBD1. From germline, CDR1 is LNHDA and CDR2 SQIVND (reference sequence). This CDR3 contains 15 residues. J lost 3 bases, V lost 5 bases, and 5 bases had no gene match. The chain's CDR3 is CASSGRTGGTDTQYF. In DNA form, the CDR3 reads TGTGCCAGTAGTGGACGGACAGGGGGGACAGATACGCAGTATTTT.

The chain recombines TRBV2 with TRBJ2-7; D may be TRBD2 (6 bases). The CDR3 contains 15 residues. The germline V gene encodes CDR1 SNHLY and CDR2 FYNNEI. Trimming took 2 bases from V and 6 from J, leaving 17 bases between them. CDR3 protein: CASSELMGRRGEQYF. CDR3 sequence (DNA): TGTGCCAGCAGTGAATTAATGGGCAGGAGGGGCGAGCAGTACTTC.

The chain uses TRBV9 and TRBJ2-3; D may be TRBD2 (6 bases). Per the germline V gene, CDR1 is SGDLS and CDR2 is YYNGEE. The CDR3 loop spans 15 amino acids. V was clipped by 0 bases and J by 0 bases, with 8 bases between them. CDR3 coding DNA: TGTGCCAGCAGCGTAGTAGCGGCGAGCACAGATACGCAGTATTTT. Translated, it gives CASSVVAASTDTQYF. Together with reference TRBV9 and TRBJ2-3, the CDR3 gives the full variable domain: DSGVTQTPKHLITATGQRVTLRCSPRSGDLSVYWYQQSLDQGLQFLIQYYNGEERAKGNILERFSAQQFPDLHSELNLSSLELGDSALYFCASSVVAASTDTQYFGPGTRLTVL.

As DNA, the CDR3 is TGCGCCAGCAGCTTGGGCGGGTGGGCCTACGAGCAGTACTTC. This encodes CASSLGGWAYEQYF. The V gene is TRBV5-1, the J gene TRBJ2-7; D perhaps matches TRBD2 (5 bases). Trimming removed 0 bases from V and 2 bases from J, with 9 bases in between. Germline values: CDR1 SGHRS, CDR2 YFSETQ. The CDR3 has 14 amino acids. Full variable domain (rest looked up from reference TRBV5-1 and TRBJ2-7): KAGVTQTPRYLIKTRGQQVTLSCSPISGHRSVSWYQQTPGQGLQFLFEYFSETQRNKGNFPGRFSGRQFSNSRSEMNVSTLELGDSALYLCASSLGGWAYEQYFGPGTRLTVT.

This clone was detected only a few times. CDR3 sequence reads: CASSYLGSAEAFF. For the CDR3, the DNA is TGTGCCAGCAGTTACTTGGGTTCAGCTGAAGCTTTCTTT. V and J are TRBV6-2 or TRBV6-3 and TRBJ1-1, with unresolved D. This CDR3 has 13 residues. The V gene lost 1 base and the J gene lost 6 bases, with 9 bases spanning the gap. Germline V CDR1 and CDR2: MNHEY, SVGEGT.

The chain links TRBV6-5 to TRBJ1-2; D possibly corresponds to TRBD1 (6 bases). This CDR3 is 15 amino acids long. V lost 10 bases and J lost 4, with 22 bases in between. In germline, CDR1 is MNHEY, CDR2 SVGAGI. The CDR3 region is CAIRRTGAMGYGYTF. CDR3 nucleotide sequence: TGTGCCATAAGACGTACGGGGGCGATGGGCTATGGCTACACCTTC.

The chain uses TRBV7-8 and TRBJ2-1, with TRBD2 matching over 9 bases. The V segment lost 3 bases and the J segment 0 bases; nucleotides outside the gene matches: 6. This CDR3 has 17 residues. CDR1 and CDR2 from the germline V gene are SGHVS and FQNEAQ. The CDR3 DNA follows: TGTGCCAGCAGCTTGAGCGGGGGGTCGAGCTCCTACAATGAGCAGTTCTTC. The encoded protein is CASSLSGGSSSYNEQFF.

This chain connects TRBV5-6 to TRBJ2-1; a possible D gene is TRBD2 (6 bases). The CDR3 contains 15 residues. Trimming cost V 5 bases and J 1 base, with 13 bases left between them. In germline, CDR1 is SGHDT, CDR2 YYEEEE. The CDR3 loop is CASRQRLVSYNEQFF. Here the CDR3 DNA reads TGTGCCAGCAGACAAAGACTAGTTTCCTACAATGAGCAGTTCTTC.

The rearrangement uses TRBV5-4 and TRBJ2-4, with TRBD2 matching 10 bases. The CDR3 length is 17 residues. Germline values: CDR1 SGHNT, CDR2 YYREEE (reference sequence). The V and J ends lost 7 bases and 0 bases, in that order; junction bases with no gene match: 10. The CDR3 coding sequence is TGTGCCAGCTCTGGGGATAGCGGGGGGATAGCCAAAAACATTCAGTACTTC. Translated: CASSGDSGGIAKNIQYF.

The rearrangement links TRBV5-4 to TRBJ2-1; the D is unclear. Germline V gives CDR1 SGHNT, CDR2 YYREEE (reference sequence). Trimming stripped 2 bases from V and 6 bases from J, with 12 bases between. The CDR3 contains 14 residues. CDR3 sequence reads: CASSFRSKVNEQFF. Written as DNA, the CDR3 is TGTGCCAGCAGCTTCCGCTCGAAAGTCAATGAGCAGTTCTTC.

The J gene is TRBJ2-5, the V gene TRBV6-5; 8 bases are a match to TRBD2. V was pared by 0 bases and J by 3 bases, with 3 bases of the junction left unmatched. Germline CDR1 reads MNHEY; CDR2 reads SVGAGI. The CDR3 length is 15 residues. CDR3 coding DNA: TGTGCCAGCAGTTACTCTGGGACTAGTAAAGAGACCCAGTACTTC. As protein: CASSYSGTSKETQYF.

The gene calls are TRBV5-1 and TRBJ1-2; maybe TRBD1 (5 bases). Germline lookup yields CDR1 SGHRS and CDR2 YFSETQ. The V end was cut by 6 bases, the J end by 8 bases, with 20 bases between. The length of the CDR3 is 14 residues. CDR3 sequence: CASTPGQGGAGYTF. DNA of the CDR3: TGCGCCAGCACCCCCGGGCAGGGAGGCGCGGGCTACACCTTC.